This passage covers 10 T cell receptor beta chains from one sample sequenced in a study of cytomegalovirus exposure and HLA in healthy donors. This PCR relied on a set of 60 Vbeta primers and 13 Jbeta primers. Profiling relied on immunoSEQ multiplex PCR, and the TCRdb table lists in-frame clones only, not all of them. This table holds 140,000 to 150,000 clones, less than 10% found once. Sequenced: PBMCs. All receptors come from a man aged 50 or older in good health and CMV-seronegative.

This clone came up a few times. The chain links TRBV7-2 to TRBJ2-3; the D gene is possibly TRBD2 (5 bases). Germline CDR1 is SGHTA and CDR2 is FQGNSA. The V end was cut by 3 bases, the J end by 0 bases, with 7 bases between. The CDR3 totals 14 residues. As DNA, the CDR3 is TGTGCCAGCAGCTTTGCGGGTAGCACAGATACGCAGTATTTT. Protein sequence: CASSFAGSTDTQYF. Full variable domain (remainder filled in from reference TRBV7-2 and TRBJ2-3): GAGVSQSPSNKVTEKGKDVELRCDPISGHTALYWYRQSLGQGLEFLIYFQGNSAPDKSGLPSDRFSAERTGGSVSTLTIQRTQQEDSAVYLCASSFAGSTDTQYFGPGTRLTVL.

This clone was picked up a small number of times. This rearrangement joins TRBV30 to TRBJ1-3; D remains unclear. This CDR3 contains 16 residues. Trimming left V 0 bases short and J 4 bases short, with 16 bases between. The germline CDR1 and CDR2 sequences are GTSNPN and SVGIG (reference sequence). In DNA form, the CDR3 reads TGTGCCTGGAGTGTCCCTGCCGAGAGCTCCGGAAACACCATATATTTT. This sequence encodes CAWSVPAESSGNTIYF.

The chain has TRBV30 and TRBJ2-5; TRBD1 matches 9 bases. In germline, CDR1 is GTSNPN, CDR2 SVGIG (reference sequence). The trim removed 3 bases at V and 8 bases at J, leaving 10 bases unmatched. This CDR3 spans 14 amino acids. The CDR3: CAWSPGQGIRTQYF. DNA of the CDR3: TGTGCCTGGAGCCCGGGACAGGGAATTCGAACCCAGTACTTC.

This clone was seen more than once but under ten times. The chain has TRBV19 and TRBJ2-1, with TRBD2 identical over 10 bases. The V gene's germline CDR1 is LNHDA and CDR2 SQIVND (reference sequence). The CDR3 is made up of 16 amino acids. V shed 4 bases, J shed 8 bases, and the junction held 11 bases outside the gene matches. The CDR3 is CASSTVLLAGSDEQFF. For the CDR3, the DNA is TGTGCCAGTAGTACGGTCCTACTAGCGGGATCGGATGAGCAGTTCTTC.

This clone was seen only a few times. The V and J genes are TRBV18 and TRBJ1-1; perhaps TRBD1 as D (5 bases). This CDR3 contains 14 residues. Looked up from germline, CDR1 is KGHSH and CDR2 is LQKENI. The V gene lost 2 bases and the J gene lost 3 bases, with 10 bases spanning the gap. The CDR3 bases are TGTGCCAGCTCACCATCTGGGGACTACACTGAAGCTTTCTTT. Translation gives CASSPSGDYTEAFF.

This clone was seen a handful of times. The CDR3 here is CASSPRQGSNNQPQHF. CDR3 in DNA: TGTGCCAGCTCACCCCGACAGGGGTCGAACAATCAGCCCCAGCATTTT. The rearrangement joins TRBV18 to TRBJ1-5, with 8 bases fitting TRBD1. Germline values: CDR1 KGHSH, CDR2 LQKENI. This CDR3 comprises 16 residues. V gave up 3 bases and J gave up 3 bases; unmatched junction bases: 7.

This clone was observed a handful of times. The CDR3 loop is CASSISVGLDQPQHF. CDR3 sequence (DNA): TGTGCCAGCAGTATCTCTGTGGGGCTCGATCAGCCCCAGCATTTT. The chain recombines TRBV2 with TRBJ1-5; possible D gene TRBD1, 5 bases. V gave up 5 bases and J gave up 5 bases, with 16 bases separating them. Germline V gene data show CDR1 as SNHLY and CDR2 as FYNNEI. This CDR3 is built from 15 residues. Based on the CDR3 plus reference TRBV2 and TRBJ1-5, the full variable domain is EPEVTQTPSHQVTQMGQEVILRCVPISNHLYFYWYRQILGQKVEFLVSFYNNEISEKSEIFDDQFSVERPDGSNFTLKIRSTKLEDSAMYFCASSISVGLDQPQHFGDGTRLSIL.

Many counts were recorded for this clone. The chain has TRBV5-5 and TRBJ1-4; maybe TRBD1 (6 bases). The CDR3 runs 15 residues. Deletions cut 1 base from V and 11 bases from J, with 18 bases between. Per the germline V gene, CDR1 is SGHKS and CDR2 is YYEKEE (reference sequence). The CDR3 nucleotides read TGTGCCAGCAGCTTGTACGGGGGGCGCGAGGATAAACTGTTTTTT. This sequence encodes CASSLYGGREDKLFF.

The chain recombines TRBV11-3 with TRBJ2-3; 11 nucleotides match TRBD2. V dropped 3 bases and J dropped 0; count of bases not matched to a gene: 8. The CDR3 is 18 residues long. CDR1 SGHNT and CDR2 YENEEA come from the germline V gene. CDR3 sequence reads: CASSFTSGGSPSTDTQYF. CDR3 coding DNA: TGTGCCAGCAGCTTTACTAGCGGGGGATCACCTAGCACAGATACGCAGTATTTT. The full variable domain, in which reference TRBV11-3 and TRBJ2-3 provide the parts outside the CDR3, is EAGVVQSPRYKIIEKKQPVAFWCNPISGHNTLYWYLQNLGQGPELLIRYENEEAVDDSQLPKDRFSAERLKGVDSTLKIQPAELGDSAVYLCASSFTSGGSPSTDTQYFGPGTRLTVL.

The table lists this clone with a few counts. The chain has TRBV7-3 and TRBJ2-5; 10 bases are shared with TRBD2. The germline CDR1 and CDR2 sequences are SGHTA and FQGTGA. This CDR3 has 14 amino acids. The V gene end was trimmed by 5 bases and the J gene end by 4 bases; junction bases not matched to a gene: 4. The CDR3 loop reads CASSLAGVGETQYF. The CDR3 nucleotides are TGTGCCAGCAGCCTAGCGGGAGTGGGAGAGACCCAGTACTTC.